This T cell receptor beta chain came from a study of T cells in Graves' hyperthyroidism and ophthalmopathy. This clonotype was found many times. This CDR3 comprises 12 residues. Trimming took 7 bases from V and 6 from J, leaving 14 bases between them. Germline CDR1 reads SQVTM; CDR2 reads ANQGSEA. The source material, RNA transcripts, was used to amplify TCR beta CDR3 regions. An initial round of RT-PCR targeting the TCR CDR3 relied on the HTBI primer set. TCRdb fed the multiplex PCR reads into MiXCR, producing one record per CDR3 protein. The repertoire consists of over 350,000 distinct CDR3 sequences, with roughly an eighth occurring once and the leading ten covering approximately 27%.

The receptor was isolated from a middle-aged man with Graves' ophthalmopathy. The rearrangement links TRBV29-1 to TRBJ2-3; D gene uncertain. Material: blood. CDR3 DNA sequence: TGCAGCGAATCCGTAGGGAAGGATACGCAGTATTTT. It specifies CSESVGKDTQYF.